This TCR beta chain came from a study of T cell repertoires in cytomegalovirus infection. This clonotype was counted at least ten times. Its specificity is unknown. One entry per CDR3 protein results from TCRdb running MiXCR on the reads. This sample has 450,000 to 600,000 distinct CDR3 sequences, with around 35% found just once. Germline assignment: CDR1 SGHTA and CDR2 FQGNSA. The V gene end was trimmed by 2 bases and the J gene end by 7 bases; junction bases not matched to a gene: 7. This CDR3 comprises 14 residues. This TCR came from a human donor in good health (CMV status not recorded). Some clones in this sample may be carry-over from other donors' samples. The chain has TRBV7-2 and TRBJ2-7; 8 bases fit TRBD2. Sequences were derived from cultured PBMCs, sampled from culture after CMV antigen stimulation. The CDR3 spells CASSLTGGPREQYF. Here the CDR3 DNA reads TGTGCCAGCAGCTTAACGGGAGGGCCGAGGGAGCAGTACTTC.